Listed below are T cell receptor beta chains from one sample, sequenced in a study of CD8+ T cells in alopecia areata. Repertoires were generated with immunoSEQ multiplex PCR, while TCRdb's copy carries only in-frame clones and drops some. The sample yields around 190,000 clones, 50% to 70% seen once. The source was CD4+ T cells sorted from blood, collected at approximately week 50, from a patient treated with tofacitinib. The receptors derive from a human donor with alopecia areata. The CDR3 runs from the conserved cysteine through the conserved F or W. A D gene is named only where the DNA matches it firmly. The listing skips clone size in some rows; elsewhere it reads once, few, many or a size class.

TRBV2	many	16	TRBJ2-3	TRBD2	TGTGCCAGCAGACAATGGACTAGCGGGTGCACAGATACGCAGTATTTT	CASRQWTSGCTDTQYF
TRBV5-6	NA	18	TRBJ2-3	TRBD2	TGTGCCGGACAAGCATTCGCGGGGGGCCTCCTTCGTACAGATACGCAGTATTTT	CAGQAFAGGLLRTDTQYF
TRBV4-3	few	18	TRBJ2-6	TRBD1	TGCGCCAGCAGCCAAGACTCACGGACAGGGATCGGGGCCAACGTCCTGACTTTC	CASSQDSRTGIGANVLTF
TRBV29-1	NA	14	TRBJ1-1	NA	TGCAGCGTTGGAGCGGGGGGCACGAACACTGAAGCTTTCTTT	CSVGAGGTNTEAFF
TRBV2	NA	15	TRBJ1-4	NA	TGTGCCAGCAGTGAAGCTGGGGGCCAGTATTCGGAACTGTTTTTT	CASSEAGGQYSELFF
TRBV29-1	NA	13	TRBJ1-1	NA	TGCAGCGTTGGGGGGCCCGTGGGCACTGAAGCTTTCTTT	CSVGGPVGTEAFF
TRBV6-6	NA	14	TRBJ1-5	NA	TGTGCCAGCACCCCCGGGGGCCGAAAGCAGCCCCAGCATTTT	CASTPGGRKQPQHF
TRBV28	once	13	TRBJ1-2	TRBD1	TGTGCCAGCGGATTAACAGGGGGCAGGGGCTACACCTTC	CASGLTGGRGYTF
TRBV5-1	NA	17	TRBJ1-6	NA	TGCGCCAGCAGCTTGCGAAACCCTCGACGGGATAATTCACCCCTCCACTTT	CASSLRNPRRDNSPLHF
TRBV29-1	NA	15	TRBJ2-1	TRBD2	TGCAGCTCTAGACTAGCGGGGGGGATATACAATGAGCAGTTCTTC	CSSRLAGGIYNEQFF
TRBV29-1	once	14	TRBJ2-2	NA	TGCAGCGTCCCCGGGCAGGCGAACACCGGGGATCTGTTTTTT	CSVPGQANTGDLFF
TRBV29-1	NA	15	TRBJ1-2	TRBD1	TGCAGCGTAATCGGGACAGGGACCCCTAACTATGGCTACACCTTC	CSVIGTGTPNYGYTF
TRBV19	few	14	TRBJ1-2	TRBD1	TGTGCCAGTACACAGGGGCCCAGGAACTATGGCTACACCTTC	CASTQGPRNYGYTF
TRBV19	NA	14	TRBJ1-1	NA	TGTGCCAGTAACCCCGGGGGGTTGGGCACTGAAGCTTTCTTT	CASNPGGLGTEAFF
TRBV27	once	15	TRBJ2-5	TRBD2	TGTGCCAGCAGCCGGGGACTAGCGGGGCAAGAGACCCAGTACTTC	CASSRGLAGQETQYF
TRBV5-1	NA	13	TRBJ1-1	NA	TGCGCCAGCAGCCTCGACACGAACACTGAAGCTTTCTTT	CASSLDTNTEAFF
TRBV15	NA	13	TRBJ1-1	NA	TGTGCCACCAGCAGAGATCGAGTAAGGGAAGCTTTCTTT	CATSRDRVREAFF
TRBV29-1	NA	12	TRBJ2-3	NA	TGCAGCGTTGAAGCCGCGAAGGGGGCGCAGTATTTT	CSVEAAKGAQYF
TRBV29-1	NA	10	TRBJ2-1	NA	TGCAGCGTTGTCCCCCCCCAGGGGTTCTTC	CSVVPPQGFF
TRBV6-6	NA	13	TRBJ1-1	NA	TGTGCCAGCAGTTACCATCAGGGCCCTGAAGCTTTCTTT	CASSYHQGPEAFF
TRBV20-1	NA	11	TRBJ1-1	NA	TGCAGTGCTAGCCGGCAGGGGGAAGCTTTCTTT	CSASRQGEAFF
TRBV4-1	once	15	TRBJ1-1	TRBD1	TGCGCCAGCAGCCACCGACAGGGTTTGGGCACTGAAGCTTTCTTT	CASSHRQGLGTEAFF